This T cell receptor beta chain was documented in a study of blood T cells in healthy people across ages. Points from the study as a whole: As naive T cell percentage varied, TCR beta diversity correlated strongly with it. While age rose, TCR beta diversity per million T cells dropped in a roughly linear way.

Primed by a sample-barcoded 5' primer and a J-beta primer mix, a second PCR proceeded for about 7 to 11 cycles. The template-switch adaptor was a 5' adaptor with 12 random nucleotides. It tagged each cDNA molecule. Each sample provided no less than 2.5 million CDR3-containing paired-end reads. TCRdb fed the 5' RACE reads into MiXCR, producing one record per CDR3 protein. There are about 970,000 distinct CDR3 sequences in the sample; roughly 51% occur only once, and around a fifth lies in the top ten. The length of the CDR3 is 16 residues. Germline CDR1 is SGHRS and CDR2 is YFSETQ. Trimming took off 0 bases at V and 2 bases at J, with 11 bases between the two ends. To note about this clonotype: The target antigen is unknown.

The sequencing sample was made of blood. The chain links TRBV5-1 to TRBJ2-2; D remains unclear. The receptor was derived from a woman aged 60-70 years in good health. CDR3: CASSLGPHTNTGELFF. The CDR3 DNA reads TGCGCCAGCAGCTTGGGACCACATACTAACACCGGGGAGCTGTTTTTT. The whole variable domain, remainder taken from reference TRBV5-1 and TRBJ2-2, is KAGVTQTPRYLIKTRGQQVTLSCSPISGHRSVSWYQQTPGQGLQFLFEYFSETQRNKGNFPGRFSGRQFSNSRSEMNVSTLELGDSALYLCASSLGPHTNTGELFFGEGSRLTVL.